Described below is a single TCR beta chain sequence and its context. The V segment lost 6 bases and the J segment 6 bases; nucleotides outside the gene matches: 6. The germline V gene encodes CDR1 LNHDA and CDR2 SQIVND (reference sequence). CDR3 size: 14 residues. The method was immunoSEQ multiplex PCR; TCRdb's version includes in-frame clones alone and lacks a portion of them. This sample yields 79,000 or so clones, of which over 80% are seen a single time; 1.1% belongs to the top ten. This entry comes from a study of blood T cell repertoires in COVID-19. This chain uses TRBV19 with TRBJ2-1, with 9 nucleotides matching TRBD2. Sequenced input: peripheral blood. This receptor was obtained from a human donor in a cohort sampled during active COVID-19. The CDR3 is CASSFALAGNEQFF. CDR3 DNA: TGTGCCAGTAGCTTCGCACTAGCGGGCAATGAGCAGTTCTTC.